The next 23 T cell receptor beta chains were all read from a single sample in a study of Graves' ophthalmopathy and Graves' hyperthyroidism. Investigators amplified TCR beta CDR3 regions from RNA transcripts. An initial RT-PCR round employing HTBI primers preceded a second-round multiplex PCR. TCRdb re-derived calls from the multiplex PCR reads in MiXCR, one entry per CDR3 protein. The data show roughly 1.1 million distinct CDR3 sequences, approximately 35% seen once. Sample: peripheral blood or thyroid tissue (not recorded which). The source of these receptors is an adult man with Graves' hyperthyroidism.

This clonotype was recorded at least ten times. The J gene is TRBJ2-7, the V gene TRBV2; 7 positions match TRBD1. Germline trimming cut 4 bases from V and 0 bases from J; bases unmatched to any gene: 12. This CDR3 spans 17 amino acids. Germline lookup yields CDR1 SNHLY and CDR2 FYNNEI. The CDR3 is CASSATWGTVDSYEQYF. CDR3 nucleotides: TGTGCCAGCAGTGCGACGTGGGGGACAGTAGACTCCTACGAGCAGTACTTC.

This clonotype was seen more than once but under ten times. V gene TRBV28 combines with J gene TRBJ2-5; 7 bases are shared with TRBD1. This CDR3 is 14 amino acids long. The junction had 7 bases not matched to a gene; V was cut back by 6 bases and J by 3 bases. CDR1 and CDR2 from the germline V gene are MDHEN and SYDVKM. The CDR3 nucleotides are TGTGCCAGCAGCTATCATGACAGGGAAGAGACCCAGTACTTC. This encodes CASSYHDREETQYF. The full variable domain, rest sourced from reference TRBV28 and TRBJ2-5, is DVKVTQSSRYLVKRTGEKVFLECVQDMDHENMFWYRQDPGLGLRLIYFSYDVKMKEKGDIPEGYSVSREKKERFSLILESASTNQTSMYLCASSYHDREETQYFGPGTRLLVL.

The sample holds many counts of this clonotype. This chain uses TRBV10-3 with TRBJ1-5, with D unresolved. The CDR3 loop spans 14 amino acids. Trimming left V 2 bases short and J 9 bases short, with 14 bases between. The germline V gene has CDR1 ENHRY and CDR2 SYGVKD. CDR3 DNA sequence: TGTGCCATCAGTGAGCTACTGGGTCCCGTGCCCCAGCATTTT. Residues: CAISELLGPVPQHF.

This clonotype was counted many times. The chain employs TRBV29-1 and TRBJ2-5; 8 nucleotides align to TRBD1. With V trimmed by 3 bases and J by 4 bases, 4 bases remained unmatched. The CDR3 extends over 13 amino acids. Germline V gives CDR1 SQVTM, CDR2 ANQGSEA. The CDR3 is CSVDQGAGETQYF. The CDR3 DNA reads TGCAGCGTTGACCAGGGGGCGGGAGAGACCCAGTACTTC.

This clonotype came up many times. The chain carries TRBV29-1 and TRBJ1-1; possibly TRBD1 for D (6 bases). Deletions cut 0 bases from V and 1 base from J, with 9 bases between. The CDR3 has 14 residues. Germline lookup yields CDR1 SQVTM and CDR2 ANQGSEA. CDR3 in DNA: TGCAGCGTTGAAGAGGGACACAGGAACACTGAAGCTTTCTTT. Amino acid sequence: CSVEEGHRNTEAFF.

This clonotype occurred many times. V is TRBV29-1 and J is TRBJ1-3, with 9 bases that match TRBD1. This CDR3 has 17 residues. Germline loops: CDR1 SQVTM, CDR2 ANQGSEA. V was pared by 0 bases and J by 4 bases, with 10 bases of the junction left unmatched. The CDR3 nucleotides read TGCAGCGTTGAAGATCGGCCCACAGGGGGCGCCGGAAACACCATATATTTT. It yields the protein CSVEDRPTGGAGNTIYF. The variable domain in full, completed from reference TRBV29-1 and TRBJ1-3, reads SAVISQKPSRDICQRGTSLTIQCQVDSQVTMMFWYRQQPGQSLTLIATANQGSEATYESGFVIDKFPISRPNLTFSTLTVSNMSPEDSSIYLCSVEDRPTGGAGNTIYFGEGSWLTVV.

The CDR3 spells CSAIRAASSYEQYF. In DNA form, the CDR3 reads TGCAGTGCCATCAGGGCGGCTAGCTCCTACGAGCAGTACTTC. This chain uses TRBV20-1 with TRBJ2-7; tentative D call: TRBD1 (5 bases). This CDR3 has 14 amino acids. Per the germline V gene, CDR1 is DFQATT and CDR2 is SNEGSKA (reference sequence). Trimming stripped 6 bases from V and 0 bases from J, with 15 bases between.

Remarks on this clonotype: This may be a read error, as it is one base from a much larger clone. In DNA form, the CDR3 reads TGTGCCAGCAACGCAATCGACAGGGGCTACGAGCAGTACTTC. Translated: CASNAIDRGYEQYF. The chain recombines TRBV9 with TRBJ2-7, with TRBD1 matching 8 bases. Germline V gene data show CDR1 as SGDLS and CDR2 as YYNGEE. J was trimmed by 3 bases and V by 6 bases; bases with no gene match: 8. CDR3 size: 14 residues.

This clonotype was counted at least ten times. The rearrangement links TRBV20-1 to TRBJ2-5, with D possibly being TRBD2 (6 bases). Per the germline V gene, CDR1 is DFQATT and CDR2 is SNEGSKA (reference sequence). The CDR3 covers 15 residues. V was cut by 4 bases and J by 5 bases, with 20 bases left in between. This chain's CDR3 is CSAKDERGDGETQYF. The DNA for the CDR3 is TGCAGTGCTAAAGACGAGCGCGGGGACGGGGAGACCCAGTACTTC.

The gene calls are TRBV2 and TRBJ1-6; D uncertain. This CDR3 has 13 residues. Germline CDR1 is SNHLY and CDR2 is FYNNEI. Trimming shortened V by 4 bases and J by 8 bases, and 9 bases separated the two germline ends. CDR3 amino acids: CASSVGIYSPLHF. The CDR3 DNA follows: TGTGCCAGCAGTGTGGGGATCTATTCACCCCTCCACTTT.

The chain uses TRBV5-1 and TRBJ2-5; possibly TRBD1 or TRBD2 for D (5 bases each). The CDR3 extends over 15 amino acids. Germline V gives CDR1 SGHRS, CDR2 YFSETQ. V dropped 4 bases and J dropped 2 bases, with 15 bases sitting between them. For the CDR3, the DNA is TGCGCCAGCAGCCCGGGACCTGAGGGACAAGAGACCCAGTACTTC. It yields the protein CASSPGPEGQETQYF.

Remarks on this clonotype: No conserved phenylalanine or tryptophan is present at the end of the CDR3, so a read error is the likely explanation. The CDR3 is CASSSSNQTGIETQYL. CDR3 nucleotides: TGTGCCAGCAGCAGCTCAAACCAGACAGGGATAGAGACCCAGTACCTC. The rearrangement links TRBV7-6 to TRBJ2-5; 7 bases fit TRBD1. V dropped 5 bases and J dropped 4; count of bases not matched to a gene: 13. The germline CDR1 and CDR2 sequences are SGHVS and FNYEAQ. The CDR3 totals 16 residues.

Only one count was recorded for this clonotype. This chain links TRBV25-1 with TRBJ2-5; no firm D call. There are 15 residues in the CDR3. Germline V CDR1 and CDR2: MGHDK, SYGVNS. Between the trimmed V and J ends, which lost 5 bases and 5 bases, there was a span of 18 bases. The DNA for the CDR3 is TGTGCCAGCAGTTTACGCCAGGACGTCAGGGAGACCCAGTACTTC. Residues: CASSLRQDVRETQYF.

This clonotype was seen at least ten times. The V call is TRBV20-1, the J call TRBJ1-6, with no clear D. Trimming removed 0 bases at V and 7 bases at J, with 4 bases between. This CDR3 is 12 amino acids long. Germline assignment: CDR1 DFQATT and CDR2 SNEGSKA (reference sequence). The CDR3 reads CSAREKNSPLHF. As DNA, the CDR3 is TGCAGTGCTAGAGAGAAGAATTCACCCCTCCACTTT.

The sample holds a few counts of this clonotype. This chain connects TRBV4-2 to TRBJ2-7; 7 bases map to TRBD2. The CDR3 spans 16 residues. J was trimmed by 3 bases and V by 1 base; bases with no gene match: 9. Germline V gene lookup returns CDR1 LGHNA and CDR2 YNFKEQ. CDR3 residues: CASSQGSGGSDYEQYF. In nucleotides, the CDR3 is TGTGCCAGCAGCCAAGGATCAGGCGGGAGCGACTACGAGCAGTACTTC.

The rearrangement links TRBV7-6 to TRBJ2-2; a possible D gene is TRBD2 (5 bases). Deletions cut 3 bases from V and 9 bases from J, with 20 bases between. The CDR3 runs 16 residues. CDR1 is SGHVS and CDR2 is FNYEAQ in the germline V gene. CDR3 nucleotides: TGTGCCAGCAGCTTCTTTACGGGGATGATTCTACGGGAGCTGTTTTTT. This encodes CASSFFTGMILRELFF.

This clonotype was picked up a small number of times. The CDR3 DNA is TGTGCCATCAGCTCTACTCAGGGGGAGACCCAGTACTTC. This sequence encodes CAISSTQGETQYF. This chain joins TRBV10-3 and TRBJ2-5; D might be TRBD1 (6 bases). V lost 6 bases and J lost 5, with 13 bases in between. This CDR3 has 13 amino acids. Per germline, CDR1 ENHRY and CDR2 SYGVKD.

The sample holds many counts of this clonotype. V gene TRBV7-9 combines with J gene TRBJ2-7; perhaps TRBD2 as D (5 bases). Germline CDR1 is SEHNR and CDR2 is FQNEAQ (reference sequence). V lost 5 bases to trimming and J lost 3 bases, with 14 bases between them. The CDR3 extends over 14 amino acids. The CDR3 DNA is TGTGCCAGCAGCGATAGAGGCAGCGGCTACGAGCAGTACTTC. Amino acid sequence: CASSDRGSGYEQYF.

CDR3 bases: TGCAGTGCCCCGGTGAGCGGACACGAGCAGTACTTC. Its translation is CSAPVSGHEQYF. The rearrangement uses TRBV20-1 and TRBJ2-7; D may be TRBD2 (5 bases). CDR1 DFQATT and CDR2 SNEGSKA come from the germline V gene (reference sequence). V was clipped by 6 bases and J by 5 bases, with 14 bases between them. CDR3 length: 12 amino acids.

Concerning this clonotype itself: A clone one base away is much larger, so this may be a read error. The chain is built from TRBV7-2 and TRBJ2-2, with 7 bases aligning to TRBD2. CDR1 and CDR2 (germline): SGHTA, FQGNSA. The CDR3 spans 14 residues. After removal of 5 bases from V and 6 bases from J, the junction contained 6 bases not matched to a gene. The CDR3 DNA reads TGTGCCAGCAGCCGACCGGGGAGGGCCGGGGAGCTGTTTTTT. It translates to CASSRPGRAGELFF. The full variable domain, with the rest looked up from reference TRBV7-2 and TRBJ2-2, is GAGVSQSPSNKVTEKGKDVELRCDPISGHTALYWYRQSLGQGLEFLIYFQGNSAPDKSGLPSDRFSAERTGGSVSTLTIQRTQQEDSAVYLCASSRPGRAGELFFGEGSRLTVL.

The V call is TRBV20-1, the J call TRBJ2-7; D gene uncertain. Germline V gene lookup returns CDR1 DFQATT and CDR2 SNEGSKA (reference sequence). Trimming stripped 0 bases from V and 3 bases from J, with 12 bases between. The CDR3 is 14 residues long. In nucleotides, the CDR3 is TGCAGTGCTAGAGACACGAGCTCTATCTACGAGCAGTACTTC. It yields the protein CSARDTSSIYEQYF.

This clonotype was seen more than once but under ten times. The chain uses TRBV5-1 and TRBJ1-1, with 7 bases fitting TRBD1. Trimming removed 1 base from V and 5 bases from J; junction bases left unmatched: 5. The CDR3 contains 14 residues. CDR1 and CDR2 from the germline V gene are SGHRS and YFSETQ. CDR3 in amino acids: CASSLTGAGTEAFF. The CDR3 bases are TGCGCCAGCAGCTTGACAGGGGCTGGGACTGAAGCTTTCTTT. The full variable domain, completed using reference TRBV5-1 and TRBJ1-1, is KAGVTQTPRYLIKTRGQQVTLSCSPISGHRSVSWYQQTPGQGLQFLFEYFSETQRNKGNFPGRFSGRQFSNSRSEMNVSTLELGDSALYLCASSLTGAGTEAFFGQGTRLTVV.

V gene TRBV6-5 combines with J gene TRBJ1-6; D may be TRBD1 (5 bases). Germline CDR1 and CDR2: MNHEY and SVGAGI. Trimming removed 6 bases at V and 8 bases at J, with 26 bases between. The CDR3 has 18 amino acids. CDR3: CASRIRDWGRSTDSPLHF. As DNA, the CDR3 is TGTGCCAGCAGAATCCGGGACTGGGGCAGGTCTACAGATTCACCCCTCCACTTT.